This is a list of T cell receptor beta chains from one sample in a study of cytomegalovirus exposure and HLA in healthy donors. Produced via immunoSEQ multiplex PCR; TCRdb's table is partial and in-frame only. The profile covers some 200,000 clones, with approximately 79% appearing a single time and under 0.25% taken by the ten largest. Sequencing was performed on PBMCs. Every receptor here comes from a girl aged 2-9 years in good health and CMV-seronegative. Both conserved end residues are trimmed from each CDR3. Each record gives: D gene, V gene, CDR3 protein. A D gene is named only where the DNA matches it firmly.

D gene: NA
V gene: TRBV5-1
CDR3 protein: ASSREVNTEAF

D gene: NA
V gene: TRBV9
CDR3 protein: ASSAWDTRDTEAF

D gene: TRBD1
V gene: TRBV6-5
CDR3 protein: ASSSPGQGYEQY

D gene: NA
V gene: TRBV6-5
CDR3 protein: ASSYRGEQF

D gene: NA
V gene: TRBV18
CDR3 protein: ASSPRGSGGYT

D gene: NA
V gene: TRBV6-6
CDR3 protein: ASSVRGPEAF

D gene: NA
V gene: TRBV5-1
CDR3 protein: ASSLEESSYNEQF

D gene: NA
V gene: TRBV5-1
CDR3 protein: ASSLIPGGNTEAF

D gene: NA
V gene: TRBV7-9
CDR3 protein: ASSLDKSGELF

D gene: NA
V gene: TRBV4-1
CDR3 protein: ASSQGTARHQPQH

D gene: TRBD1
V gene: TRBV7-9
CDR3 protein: ASSAQGANTEAF

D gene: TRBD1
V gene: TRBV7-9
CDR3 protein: ASSYGQGAYGYT

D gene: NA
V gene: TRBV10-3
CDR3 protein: ATKTPGDTEAF

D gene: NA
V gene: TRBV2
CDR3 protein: ASSERETMNTEAF